The entry that follows covers one TCR beta chain sequence. Its antigen is undetermined. The table came from immunoSEQ multiplex PCR; TCRdb's copy has only in-frame clones and leaves some out. The sample has 25,000 to 35,000 clones; around 71% are singletons. This sample stems from a study of PD-1 blockade in classical Hodgkin lymphoma. Study-wide points: Compared with healthy donors, newly diagnosed patients reportedly showed lower baseline TCR diversity. The origin of the repertoire differences remains undefined, with disease activity or prior therapy as possible causes.

Germline V gene sequence: CDR1 SGHNT, CDR2 YYREEE (reference sequence). This CDR3 is built from 15 residues. With V trimmed by 2 bases and J by 6 bases, 6 bases remained unmatched. Autologous stem cell transplantation was followed by relapse in every patient, and brentuximab vedotin exposure varied. The TCR sequence derives from a human donor with classical Hodgkin lymphoma. Sequences were derived from peripheral blood mononuclear cells (PBMCs), sampled before the second cycle of nivolumab. V gene TRBV5-4 combines with J gene TRBJ2-2; TRBD2 matches at 8 bases. The CDR3 loop reads CASSFIGGAAGELFF. CDR3 DNA: TGTGCCAGCAGCTTTATCGGGGGGGCGGCCGGGGAGCTGTTTTTT.